Presented here are 23 T cell receptor beta chains from one specimen sequenced in a study of blood T cells in healthy people across ages. Then a second PCR, running about 7 to 11 cycles, was carried out with a sample-barcoded 5' primer and a J-beta primer mix. TCRdb passed the 5' RACE reads through MiXCR, listing each CDR3 protein once. The sample lists under 950,000 distinct CDR3 sequences; 22% were seen once. Sequences were obtained from blood. Source of these receptors: a man between 65 and 80 years old in good health.

Only a few counts were recorded for this clonotype. The conserved phenylalanine or tryptophan normally closing the CDR3 is absent here, so this likely arose from a read error. CDR3 sequence: CASSQDWRGNYGYTL. The DNA for the CDR3 is TGTGCCAGCAGCCAAGATTGGCGGGGGAACTATGGCTACACCCTC. The chain combines TRBV3-1 with TRBJ1-2; a possible D gene is TRBD1 (5 bases). V lost 0 bases and J 2 bases, leaving 10 bases between the germline ends. CDR3 length equals 15 residues. CDR1 and CDR2 from the germline V gene are LGHDT and YNNKEL (reference sequence).

This clonotype was detected ten times or more. The chain couples TRBV7-9 to TRBJ2-1; TRBD2 might be the D (5 bases). The CDR3 extends over 14 amino acids. Germline V gives CDR1 SEHNR, CDR2 FQNEAQ (reference sequence). Trimming removed 1 base from V and 1 base from J, with 5 bases in between. The CDR3 sequence: CASSLGRSYNEQFF. As DNA, the CDR3 is TGTGCCAGCAGCTTAGGGAGGTCCTACAATGAGCAGTTCTTC. The full variable domain, completed using reference TRBV7-9 and TRBJ2-1, is DTGVSQNPRHKITKRGQNVTFRCDPISEHNRLYWYRQTLGQGPEFLTYFQNEAQLEKSRLLSDRFSAERPKGSFSTLEIQRTEQGDSAMYLCASSLGRSYNEQFFGPGTRLTVL.

This clonotype came up a few times. The chain recombines TRBV20-1 with TRBJ2-1; 7 positions match TRBD2. Germline CDR1 DFQATT, CDR2 SNEGSKA (reference sequence). V lost 3 bases to trimming and J lost 0 bases; unmatched junction nucleotides: 5. The CDR3 has 15 residues. Here the CDR3 reads CSASPSGISYNEQFF. The CDR3 region has the DNA TGCAGTGCTAGTCCCAGCGGGATCTCCTACAATGAGCAGTTCTTC.

The rearrangement links TRBV6-5 to TRBJ1-2; 11 bases match TRBD1. The CDR3 length is 14 residues. The V gene's germline CDR1 is MNHEY and CDR2 SVGAGI. After removal of 7 bases from V and 5 bases from J, the junction contained 6 bases not matched to a gene. The CDR3 protein is CASIAGTGGYGYTF. The DNA of the CDR3 is TGTGCCAGCATTGCCGGGACAGGGGGTTATGGCTACACCTTC.

This clonotype was counted between two and nine times. The genes are TRBV6-6 and TRBJ1-4, with D maybe TRBD1 (5 bases). Germline lookup yields CDR1 MNHNY and CDR2 SVGAGI (reference sequence). Trimming removed 3 bases from V and 7 bases from J, with 15 bases in between. The CDR3 is made up of 15 amino acids. CDR3 in DNA: TGTGCCAGCAGTTATTCCGGGGCGGGGTCTGAAAAACTGTTTTTT. Amino acid sequence: CASSYSGAGSEKLFF.

This chain uses TRBV28 with TRBJ2-5; the D gene is possibly TRBD2 (6 bases). Deletions cut 7 bases from V and 1 base from J, with 10 bases between. This CDR3 has 13 amino acids. In germline, CDR1 is MDHEN, CDR2 SYDVKM. The CDR3 is CASNRDFQETQYF. The DNA of the CDR3 is TGTGCCAGCAACCGGGACTTCCAAGAGACCCAGTACTTC.

The chain couples TRBV20-1 to TRBJ2-7; 8 positions match TRBD1. The assigned J gene may be wrong: the sequence end matches TRBJ2-5 better. The CDR3 runs 15 residues. Germline loops: CDR1 DFQATT, CDR2 SNEGSKA (reference sequence). CDR3 sequence reads: CSAVRQGTVQETQYF. In DNA form, the CDR3 reads TGCAGTGCTGTACGACAGGGGACCGTACAAGAGACCCAGTACTTC.

The chain couples TRBV5-1 to TRBJ2-5; possible D gene TRBD2, 7 bases. The ends were cut back, 6 bases at V and 2 bases at J, with 14 bases in the middle. The germline V gene encodes CDR1 SGHRS and CDR2 YFSETQ. The length of the CDR3 is 14 residues. Written as DNA, the CDR3 is TGCGCCAGCATGGCGGGGGCGCCTCAAGAGACCCAGTACTTC. Translation: CASMAGAPQETQYF.

This clonotype has more than one count but fewer than ten. V usage is TRBV28 and J usage is TRBJ2-2; D is undetermined. This CDR3 region has 15 residues. Per the germline V gene, CDR1 is MDHEN and CDR2 is SYDVKM. V was trimmed by 3 bases and J by 2 bases, leaving 10 bases between them. CDR3 DNA sequence: TGTGCCAGCAGTTTCGTCTCGAGCAACACCGGGGAGCTGTTTTTT. Amino acids: CASSFVSSNTGELFF.

This clonotype was detected only a few times. V gene TRBV5-1 combines with J gene TRBJ2-7; a weak D match, TRBD1 (6 bases). The J call is doubtful: the DNA matches TRBJ2-1 better. The length of the CDR3 is 14 residues. Germline V CDR1 and CDR2: SGHRS, YFSETQ. Here the CDR3 DNA reads TGCGCCAGCCTTCAGGGGTACGGGGTCAATGAGCAGTTCTTC. Translation gives CASLQGYGVNEQFF.

The chain is built from TRBV5-1 and TRBJ1-3; D ambiguous. The CDR3 runs to 16 residues. Per germline, CDR1 SGHRS and CDR2 YFSETQ. V was shortened by 4 bases and J by 0 bases, with 14 bases between the two germline ends. CDR3: CASSLGNGSSGNTIYF. CDR3 nucleotide sequence: TGCGCCAGCAGCCTGGGCAACGGGAGCTCTGGAAACACCATATATTTT. Full variable domain (outside the CDR3, taken from reference TRBV5-1 and TRBJ1-3): KAGVTQTPRYLIKTRGQQVTLSCSPISGHRSVSWYQQTPGQGLQFLFEYFSETQRNKGNFPGRFSGRQFSNSRSEMNVSTLELGDSALYLCASSLGNGSSGNTIYFGEGSWLTVV.

The chain joins TRBV20-1 to TRBJ2-6, with TRBD1 identical over 7 bases. This CDR3 has 15 residues. V was pared by 3 bases and J by 2 bases, with 4 bases of the junction left unmatched. The V gene's germline CDR1 is DFQATT and CDR2 SNEGSKA (reference sequence). The CDR3 loop reads CSARWTGTGANVLTF. The CDR3 region has the DNA TGCAGTGCTAGGTGGACAGGAACTGGGGCCAACGTCCTGACTTTC.

This clonotype was counted ten times or more. The chain employs TRBV29-1 and TRBJ1-4; no reliable D call. Trimming cost V 7 bases and J 0 bases, with 0 bases left between them. The CDR3 sequence is 10 residues long. Germline CDR1 SQVTM, CDR2 ANQGSEA. The CDR3 DNA reads TGCAGCGCAACTAATGAAAAACTGTTTTTT. Protein product: CSATNEKLFF.

This clonotype was picked up a small number of times. The chain couples TRBV6-2 or TRBV6-3 to TRBJ1-2; the D gene is possibly TRBD1 (6 bases). The CDR3 length is 12 residues. Deletions cut 6 bases from V and 8 bases from J, with 13 bases between. The germline CDR1 and CDR2 sequences are MNHEY and SVGEGT. The CDR3, as DNA: TGTGCCAGCAGCTACAGGGATGGCGGCTACACCTTC. Protein: CASSYRDGGYTF.

This clonotype was found a few times. The chain uses TRBV3-1 and TRBJ2-7; 7 nucleotides line up with TRBD1. This CDR3 is 15 amino acids long. The V segment lost 5 bases and the J segment 4 bases; nucleotides outside the gene matches: 11. Germline V gene sequence: CDR1 LGHDT, CDR2 YNNKEL (reference sequence). The CDR3, as DNA: TGTGCCAGCAGCAAGACAGGGTCAGCAGATTACGAGCAGTACTTC. The encoded protein is CASSKTGSADYEQYF.

The CDR3 loop reads CASSVAGGGYTF. In DNA form, the CDR3 reads TGTGCCAGCAGCGTAGCTGGGGGAGGCTACACCTTC. The V gene is TRBV9, the J gene TRBJ1-2, with D perhaps matching TRBD1 (5 bases). This CDR3 is 12 amino acids long. V lost 0 bases to trimming and J lost 8 bases, with 8 bases between them. Per the germline V gene, CDR1 is SGDLS and CDR2 is YYNGEE.

This clonotype was detected once. J is TRBJ2-7 and V is TRBV3-1; D is uncertain. The ends were cut back, 1 base at V and 3 bases at J, with 7 bases in the middle. The CDR3 is 13 residues long. Per germline, CDR1 LGHDT and CDR2 YNNKEL (reference sequence). The CDR3 loop is CASSQVRDYEQYF. DNA of the CDR3: TGTGCCAGCAGCCAAGTACGAGACTACGAGCAGTACTTC.

The chain combines TRBV6-2 or TRBV6-3 with TRBJ2-1; unclear D gene. Germline V gene sequence: CDR1 MNHEY, CDR2 SVGEGT. V was cut by 8 bases and J by 0 bases, with 14 bases left in between. This CDR3 is built from 15 residues. CDR3 amino acids: CASFRSLGSYNEQFF. DNA of the CDR3: TGTGCCAGCTTCCGATCCCTTGGCTCCTACAATGAGCAGTTCTTC.

This clonotype was seen a few times. The chain joins TRBV6-6 to TRBJ2-5; a weak D match, TRBD2 (6 bases). CDR1 MNHNY and CDR2 SVGAGI come from the germline V gene (reference sequence). V was shortened by 5 bases and J by 11 bases, with 15 bases between the two germline ends. CDR3 length equals 12 residues. CDR3 sequence reads: CASSNRDFGQYF. As DNA, the CDR3 is TGTGCCAGCAGTAACCGGGACTTCGGGCAGTACTTC.

This chain joins TRBV18 and TRBJ2-3; D might be TRBD1 or TRBD2, each matching 5 bases. There are 14 residues in the CDR3. The germline V and J ends were trimmed by 5 bases and 1 base, with 10 bases remaining between them. Germline V CDR1 and CDR2: KGHSH, LQKENI. The CDR3 protein is CASSARDGTDTQYF. The CDR3 region has the DNA TGTGCCAGCTCAGCCCGGGACGGCACAGATACGCAGTATTTT.

V gene TRBV18 combines with J gene TRBJ2-1, with D uncertain. Germline CDR1 is KGHSH and CDR2 is LQKENI. The CDR3 consists of 16 residues. V was clipped by 3 bases and J by 10 bases, with 22 bases between them. The CDR3 region is CASSPDRYARTDEQFF. CDR3 bases: TGTGCCAGCTCACCTGACCGATACGCCCGAACAGACGAGCAGTTCTTC.

The rearrangement links TRBV14 to TRBJ2-7; a possible D gene is TRBD1 (5 bases). CDR1 and CDR2 (germline): SGHDN, FVKESK. The CDR3 loop spans 13 amino acids. V was clipped by 1 base and J by 2 bases, with 6 bases between them. The CDR3 nucleotides read TGTGCCAGCAGCCAAGTCAGGGCCTACGAGCAGTACTTC. Amino acid sequence: CASSQVRAYEQYF.

This clonotype was recorded many times. The chain links TRBV29-1 to TRBJ1-2; D is possibly TRBD1 (5 bases). Germline V gene data show CDR1 as SQVTM and CDR2 as ANQGSEA. V lost 4 bases to trimming and J lost 5 bases, with 8 bases between them. The CDR3 consists of 11 residues. The CDR3 loop reads CSVGQKYGYTF. CDR3 nucleotides: TGCAGCGTTGGACAGAAGTATGGCTACACCTTC.